By its share, the clone carrying this T cell receptor (beta chain) is medium-sized (0.01 to 0.1%). There were TCR beta CDR3 regions amplified from RNA transcripts. First-round RT-PCR targeting the TCR CDR3 was performed with the HTBI primer set. TCRdb redid the calling of the multiplex PCR reads with MiXCR, one entry per CDR3 protein. The sample records hundreds of thousands of distinct CDR3 sequences, approximately 15% being singletons. The source of the sample is a study of T cells in Graves' hyperthyroidism and ophthalmopathy. V lost 0 bases and J lost 6, with 12 bases in between. The CDR3 sequence is 15 residues long. Germline CDR1 LNHNV, CDR2 YYDKDF (reference sequence).

Sequencing was carried out using blood. The chain links TRBV15 to TRBJ2-1, with a tentative D call TRBD1 (6 bases). The sequence derives from a woman aged 18-35 years with Graves' hyperthyroidism. CDR3 DNA sequence: TGTGCCACCAGCAGAGACAGGGGAGCGGTCAATGAGCAGTTCTTC. Protein sequence: CATSRDRGAVNEQFF.